Following are 6 T cell receptor beta chains from one sample sequenced in a study of T cell clonality in common variable immunodeficiency. Measured with immunoSEQ multiplex PCR; TCRdb has only the in-frame clones, and not every one. The table lists roughly 34,000 clones, no singletons, with 0.8% to 1% in the top ten. Sequenced: peripheral blood mononuclear cells. The receptor source for this set is a person aged 18 to 69 in good health.

Ten or more counts support this clone. Read data end 3 residues before the CDR3 end; the end is taken from the germline J gene. This chain joins TRBV18 and TRBJ2-2; D is unresolved. With 0 bases removed from V and 4 bases from J, the gap between germline ends came to 6 bases. The CDR3 is made up of 14 amino acids. Germline V gives CDR1 KGHSH, CDR2 LQKENI. The CDR3 spells CASSPPGSTGELFF. CDR3 DNA (partial): TGTGCCAGCTCACCACCGGGCAGCACCGGGGAG.

In its sample, this clone was seen many times. Read data end 3 residues before the CDR3 end; the end is taken from the germline J gene. This rearrangement joins TRBV6-1 to TRBJ2-1, with D unclear. V was shortened by 4 bases and J by 0 bases, with 10 bases between the two germline ends. The CDR3 runs to 15 residues. Germline CDR1 and CDR2: MNHNS and SASEGT. The DNA read from the CDR3 is TGTGCCAGCAGTGTCGACACGAGCTCCTACAATGAG. It encodes CASSVDTSSYNE. The entire CDR3 protein is CASSVDTSSYNEQFF.

This clone occurred many times. The observed sequence ends 3 residues before the CDR3 terminus, with the missing tail filled in from the germline J gene. Other DNA sequences in this specimen translate into the identical CDR3. The chain links TRBV18 to TRBJ1-5; no reliable D call. CDR1 and CDR2 from the germline V gene are KGHSH and LQKENI. Trimming took off 3 bases at V and 1 base at J, with 4 bases between the two ends. CDR3 length: 13 amino acids. The part of the CDR3 DNA that was read is TGTGCCAGCTCACCGGGCAGCAATCAGCCC. It translates to CASSPGSNQP. Given in full, the CDR3 is CASSPGSNQPQHF.

There are many counts of this clone. One end of the junction does not line up with germline, which may come from a read error. The read halts 3 residues ahead of the CDR3 end, with the missing end drawn from the germline J gene. The rearrangement uses TRBV4-2 and TRBJ1-1; D not resolved. Per germline, CDR1 LGHNA and CDR2 YNFKEQ. There are 15 residues in the CDR3. The CDR3 DNA, read in part, is TGCGCCAGCAGCCAAGAGATACGAGGGAACACTGAA. It is translated as CASSQEIRGNTE. The full-length CDR3 reads as CASSQEIRGNTEAFF.

This clone has ten or more counts. The read gets to within 3 residues of the CDR3 end, and the germline J gene fills in the rest. V usage is TRBV6-2 or TRBV6-3 and J usage is TRBJ1-2; D is unresolved. The CDR3 covers 14 residues. Germline V lookup: CDR1 MNHEY, CDR2 SVGEGT. The CDR3 is CASSSFIVRLGYTF. CDR3 DNA (partial): TGTGCCAGCAGTTCGTTCATCGTGCGGTTAGGC.

The sample holds many counts of this clone. The read ends 3 residues early relative to the CDR3; the germline J gene fills the gap. The chain is built from TRBV2 and TRBJ2-1; 9 bases are a match to TRBD2. Germline lookup yields CDR1 SNHLY and CDR2 FYNNEI. V dropped 4 bases and J dropped 8; count of bases not matched to a gene: 12. CDR3 length: 16 residues. Partial CDR3 DNA: TGTGCCAGCAGTGGGGCAGCGGGGGGTATGTTTGATGAG. Translation gives CASSGAAGGMFDE. The whole CDR3 sequence is CASSGAAGGMFDEQFF.